Shown below are 17 T cell receptor beta chains from a single sample sequenced in a study of blood T cells in healthy people across ages. Primers used in a second PCR of roughly 6 to 11 cycles were a sample-barcoded 5' primer and a J-beta primer mix. Each CDR3 protein gets one entry after TCRdb re-called the 5' RACE reads with MiXCR. The sample has hundreds of thousands of distinct CDR3 sequences; approximately 53% are singletons. Material: blood. These receptors came from a middle-aged man in good health.

The J gene is TRBJ2-5, the V gene TRBV15; 9 positions match TRBD2. V was pared by 0 bases and J by 2 bases, with 7 bases of the junction left unmatched. CDR3 size: 17 residues. CDR1 and CDR2 from the germline V gene are LNHNV and YYDKDF (reference sequence). The chain's CDR3 is CATSRDLRSGRQETQYF. Here the CDR3 DNA reads TGTGCCACCAGCAGAGATCTTAGGAGCGGGAGGCAAGAGACCCAGTACTTC.

This clonotype was observed at least ten times. CDR3: CSATPPTGDTDTQYF. In nucleotides, the CDR3 is TGCAGTGCCACCCCCCCGACGGGAGACACAGATACGCAGTATTTT. This sequence joins TRBV20-1 and TRBJ2-3, with D possibly matching TRBD2 (6 bases). The CDR3 totals 15 residues. Germline V gives CDR1 DFQATT, CDR2 SNEGSKA (reference sequence). The germline V and J ends were trimmed by 6 bases and 2 bases, with 18 bases remaining between them.

The gene calls are TRBV7-8 and TRBJ2-3, with 7 bases lining up with TRBD2. J lost 6 bases, V lost 5 bases, and 11 bases had no gene match. Germline loops: CDR1 SGHVS, CDR2 FQNEAQ. This CDR3 has 15 amino acids. The CDR3 nucleotides read TGTGCCAGCAGCGCAGCGGGGACGCACATTGATACGCAGTATTTT. The encoded protein is CASSAAGTHIDTQYF.

This rearrangement joins TRBV7-2 to TRBJ2-7; 11 bases agree with TRBD1. Losses at the gene ends were 4 bases for V and 6 bases for J; bases not matched to a gene: 11. The CDR3 is made up of 16 amino acids. CDR1 is SGHTA, CDR2 FQGNSA, per germline. The CDR3 reads CASSSYRDRGSREQYF. DNA for the CDR3: TGTGCCAGCAGCTCCTACCGGGACAGGGGGTCGCGCGAGCAGTACTTC.

The V gene is TRBV29-1, the J gene TRBJ2-2, with 8 positions matching TRBD1. The junction had 15 bases not matched to a gene; V was cut back by 6 bases and J by 0 bases. The germline V gene encodes CDR1 SQVTM and CDR2 ANQGSEA. The CDR3 has 18 residues. CDR3 region: CSVRRVDRGIPNTGELFF. The CDR3 bases are TGCAGCGTACGAAGGGTAGACAGGGGTATCCCGAACACCGGGGAGCTGTTTTTT.

The chain recombines TRBV20-1 with TRBJ2-5, with D perhaps being TRBD1 or TRBD2 (6 bases each). The CDR3 consists of 19 residues. The V end lost 0 bases, the J end lost 5 bases, and 28 bases lay between the germline ends. CDR1 is DFQATT, CDR2 SNEGSKA, per germline (reference sequence). The CDR3, as DNA: TGCAGTGCTAGAGATCGGAGGAGGGGGGCGGATTTATGGTTGGAGACCCAGTACTTC. Encoded protein: CSARDRRRGADLWLETQYF.

V usage is TRBV9 and J usage is TRBJ1-1; TRBD1 is a possible D gene (6 bases). Germline CDR1 reads SGDLS; CDR2 reads YYNGEE. This CDR3 region has 15 residues. Between the trimmed V and J ends, which lost 2 bases and 6 bases, there was a span of 17 bases. CDR3 in amino acids: CASSVEGGVEAEAFF. The CDR3 nucleotides read TGTGCCAGCAGCGTCGAAGGGGGAGTTGAAGCTGAAGCTTTCTTT.

This clonotype was counted between two and nine times. The chain employs TRBV6-2 or TRBV6-3 and TRBJ2-7, with D perhaps TRBD1 (6 bases). Deletions cut 3 bases from V and 0 bases from J, with 18 bases between. The CDR3 consists of 17 residues. Germline V lookup: CDR1 MNHEY, CDR2 SVGEGT. CDR3 sequence: CASSYALGATYSYEQYF. The DNA for the CDR3 is TGTGCCAGCAGTTATGCCTTGGGGGCCACATACTCCTACGAGCAGTACTTC.

The sample holds a few counts of this clonotype. CDR3 sequence (DNA): TGTGCCAGCAGCTTTCTCCCTCGGGCAGCCAACTACGAGCAGTACTTC. Amino acids: CASSFLPRAANYEQYF. V usage is TRBV28 and J usage is TRBJ2-7, with D uncertain. This CDR3 comprises 16 residues. Trimming left V 6 bases short and J 3 bases short, with 21 bases between. Germline-derived CDR1 and CDR2 are MDHEN and SYDVKM.

This chain links TRBV12-3 or TRBV12-4 with TRBJ2-1; 8 bases fit TRBD1. The trim removed 5 bases at V and 12 bases at J, leaving 15 bases unmatched. The CDR3 is made up of 15 amino acids. CDR3 amino acids: CASSGARGTGQLQFF. The CDR3 nucleotides are TGTGCCAGCAGTGGGGCGCGCGGGACAGGACAGTTGCAGTTCTTC.

This clonotype was picked up many times. This chain connects TRBV20-1 to TRBJ2-1; tentatively, D is TRBD2 (5 bases). Germline values: CDR1 DFQATT, CDR2 SNEGSKA (reference sequence). V was shortened by 6 bases and J by 9 bases, with 21 bases between the two germline ends. This CDR3 has 14 residues. As DNA, the CDR3 is TGCAGTGCCCCGAACAGCTTTAGCCGGGGTGAGCAGTTCTTC. Its protein is CSAPNSFSRGEQFF.

J is TRBJ2-5 and V is TRBV10-3; D is undetermined. The CDR3 runs 13 residues. Trimming shortened V by 5 bases and J by 5 bases, and 12 bases separated the two germline ends. The germline gives CDR1 ENHRY, CDR2 SYGVKD. CDR3 protein: CAISLGYAETQYF. The CDR3 DNA reads TGTGCCATCAGTCTTGGCTATGCGGAGACCCAGTACTTC.

This clonotype was seen at least ten times. The chain employs TRBV28 and TRBJ2-7, with 10 bases aligning to TRBD2. V lost 2 bases and J lost 2; bases outside the gene matches: 3. The germline gives CDR1 MDHEN, CDR2 SYDVKM. The CDR3 contains 15 residues. The DNA of the CDR3 is TGTGCCAGCAGTTTAACAGCGGGAGGGGCCTACGAGCAGTACTTC. Its protein is CASSLTAGGAYEQYF.

The chain is built from TRBV2 and TRBJ2-5, with D perhaps TRBD2 (6 bases). Trimming left V 4 bases short and J 11 bases short, with 14 bases between. The CDR3 runs to 12 residues. Germline CDR1 SNHLY, CDR2 FYNNEI. CDR3 DNA: TGTGCCAGCAGTGTTGACCCGGGGGAGCAGTACTTC. This sequence encodes CASSVDPGEQYF.

The chain joins TRBV27 to TRBJ2-1; either TRBD1 or TRBD2 may fit D (7 bases each). The CDR3 covers 16 residues. The germline V gene encodes CDR1 MNHEY and CDR2 SMNVEV (reference sequence). V was cut by 6 bases and J by 1 base, with 16 bases left in between. The CDR3 DNA reads TGTGCCAGCAGCGCCCCAGGGGGGGGATCCTACAATGAGCAGTTCTTC. Translating it yields CASSAPGGGSYNEQFF.

The chain carries TRBV3-1 and TRBJ2-3; D possibly corresponds to TRBD2 (6 bases). CDR3 length: 15 amino acids. V lost 1 base, J lost 4 bases, and 12 bases lay in between. CDR1 LGHDT and CDR2 YNNKEL come from the germline V gene (reference sequence). The CDR3 spells CASSQGDLAADTQYF. For the CDR3, the DNA is TGTGCCAGCAGCCAAGGGGACTTGGCGGCAGATACGCAGTATTTT.

This clonotype has just a few counts. The chain has TRBV3-1 and TRBJ2-1; D is undetermined. The CDR3 totals 15 residues. Germline V gene lookup returns CDR1 LGHDT and CDR2 YNNKEL (reference sequence). Trimming removed 1 base at V and 0 bases at J, with 7 bases between. The CDR3 sequence: CASSQAGVSYNEQFF. The CDR3 nucleotides read TGTGCCAGCAGCCAAGCTGGGGTCTCCTACAATGAGCAGTTCTTC.